Listed below are T cell receptor beta chains from one sample, sequenced in a study of neurological immune-mediated disorders. TCRdb itself ran the 5' RACE reads through MiXCR, one entry per CDR3 protein. This sample has some 37,000 distinct CDR3 sequences, with around 10% found just once. Sequencing was carried out using PBMCs. Source of these receptors: a woman in her 30s with HTLV-1-associated myelopathy (HAM/TSP). CDR3s leave out the opening cysteine and the closing phenylalanine or tryptophan. The size field is filled for only some rows; it gives once, few, many or a size class.

size: many
V: TRBV24-1
J: TRBJ2-2
CDR3: ATSDSGVVNTGELF

size: many
V: TRBV20-1
J: TRBJ2-1
CDR3: SAAGGNSYNEQF

size: .
V: TRBV30
J: TRBJ1-4
CDR3: AWSAWDRTNEKLF

size: many
V: TRBV7-8
J: TRBJ2-7
CDR3: ASSSNVGGSEQY

size: medium-sized
V: TRBV7-9
J: TRBJ1-2
CDR3: ASSLGGGNYGYT

size: many
V: TRBV5-1
J: TRBJ2-1
CDR3: ASSFRGIGHNEQF

size: many
V: TRBV29-1
J: TRBJ1-1
CDR3: SVGVGEAF

size: many
V: TRBV5-6
J: TRBJ2-1
CDR3: ASSPRLSYNEQF

size: many
V: TRBV5-1
J: TRBJ2-2
CDR3: ASTTGGLPNGELF

size: many
V: TRBV10-2
J: TRBJ1-1
CDR3: ASSESGGVNTEAF

size: many
V: TRBV20-1
J: TRBJ2-7
CDR3: SAREKGASGSYEQY